This T cell receptor (beta chain) was documented in a study of T-cell memory formation after mild COVID-19. Study-wide context: For the most part, TCR clusters were specific to one donor. General observations from the study: Second-wave clones with a day 37 peak had unconfirmed SARS-CoV-2 specificity. Most CD4+ clones that shrank were in CM and EM, while CD8+ ones turned up in EMRA.

V shed 0 bases and J 6 bases; nucleotides not matched to a gene: 8. Germline V gene sequence: CDR1 LGHNA, CDR2 YSLEER. The CDR3 has 15 residues. It was 5'RACE with constant-segment primers that produced the TCR alpha and TCR beta cDNA libraries, which carried sample barcodes and UMIs. TCRdb fed the 5' RACE reads into MiXCR, producing one record per CDR3 protein. This table has 180,000 or so distinct CDR3 sequences, roughly 11% appearing once. With regard to this clonotype: Antigen: not known.

The clonotype was recovered from a man aged 18-30 years who had mild COVID-19 (a few samples of this study predate the infection). Cell type and time point are not known. The material sequenced was PBMCs or a T cell subset sorted from them (not recorded which). The rearrangement joins TRBV4-3 to TRBJ2-7, with 7 bases matching TRBD2. The CDR3: CASSQEGKTSFEQYF. DNA of the CDR3: TGCGCCAGCAGCCAAGAAGGCAAGACTAGCTTCGAGCAGTACTTC.